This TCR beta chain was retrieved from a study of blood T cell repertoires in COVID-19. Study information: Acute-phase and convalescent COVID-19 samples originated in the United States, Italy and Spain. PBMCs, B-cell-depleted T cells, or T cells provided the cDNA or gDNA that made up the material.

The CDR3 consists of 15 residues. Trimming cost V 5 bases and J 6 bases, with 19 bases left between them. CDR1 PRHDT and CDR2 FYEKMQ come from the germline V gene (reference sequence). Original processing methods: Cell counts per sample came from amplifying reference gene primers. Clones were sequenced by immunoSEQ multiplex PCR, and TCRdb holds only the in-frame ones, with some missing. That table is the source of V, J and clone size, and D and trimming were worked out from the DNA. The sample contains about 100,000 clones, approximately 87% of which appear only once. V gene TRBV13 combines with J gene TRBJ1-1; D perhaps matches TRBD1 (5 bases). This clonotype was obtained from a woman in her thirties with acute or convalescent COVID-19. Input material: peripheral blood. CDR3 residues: CASSPLGGEVAEAFF. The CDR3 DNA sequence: TGTGCCAGCAGCCCCCTTGGAGGGGAGGTGGCTGAAGCTTTCTTT.